One sample yielded the 11 T cell receptor beta chains listed below, sequenced in a study of blood T cell repertoires in COVID-19. The method was immunoSEQ multiplex PCR; TCRdb's version includes in-frame clones alone and lacks a portion of them. The sample holds about 70,000 clones, more than 75% seen once. Specimen: peripheral blood. The receptors here all came from a human donor in a cohort sampled during active COVID-19.

The chain couples TRBV6-6 to TRBJ1-6; 7 nucleotides agree with TRBD1. Germline CDR1 is MNHNY and CDR2 is SVGAGI (reference sequence). The CDR3 consists of 14 residues. V shed 5 bases and J 5 bases; nucleotides not matched to a gene: 3. CDR3 loop: CASSQDRNNSPLHF. As DNA, the CDR3 is TGTGCCAGCAGTCAGGACAGGAATAATTCACCCCTCCACTTT.

This chain joins TRBV5-1 and TRBJ2-2, with 7 bases matching TRBD2. Looked up from germline, CDR1 is SGHRS and CDR2 is YFSETQ. The CDR3 is made up of 14 amino acids. After removal of 5 bases from V and 4 bases from J, the junction contained 5 bases not matched to a gene. The CDR3 DNA reads as TGCGCCAGCAGTGGGGGACTATCCACCGGGGAGCTGTTTTTT. This sequence encodes CASSGGLSTGELFF.

The chain carries TRBV18 and TRBJ2-7, with 7 bases that match TRBD1. The V and J ends lost 0 bases and 3 bases, in that order; junction bases with no gene match: 2. Germline CDR1 reads KGHSH; CDR2 reads LQKENI. CDR3 length: 14 residues. The CDR3 nucleotides read TGTGCCAGCTCACCACCGGGACAGTACTACGAGCAGTACTTC. It is translated as CASSPPGQYYEQYF.

The chain combines TRBV3-1 (or the pseudogene TRBV3-2) with TRBJ1-5, with D possibly being TRBD1 (6 bases). Looked up from germline, CDR1 is LGHDT and CDR2 is YNNKEL (reference sequence). The CDR3 consists of 15 residues. The V gene lost 4 bases and the J gene lost 4 bases, with 14 bases spanning the gap. The chain's CDR3 is CASSPGGKGNQPQHF. The CDR3 region has the DNA TGTGCCAGCAGCCCGGGGGGCAAAGGGAATCAGCCCCAGCATTTT.

This sequence joins TRBV10-3 and TRBJ2-3, with D maybe TRBD2 (7 bases). With 2 bases removed from V and 1 base from J, the gap between germline ends came to 10 bases. The CDR3 length is 15 residues. From germline, CDR1 is ENHRY and CDR2 SYGVKD. The CDR3 is CAISERGGRTDTQYF. The CDR3, as DNA: TGTGCCATCAGTGAGAGGGGGGGACGCACAGATACGCAGTATTTT.

CDR3 region: CASQGTGNEKLFF. CDR3 nucleotides: TGTGCCAGCCAGGGGACAGGGAATGAAAAACTGTTTTTT. The genes are TRBV18 and TRBJ1-4; TRBD1 matches at 9 bases. CDR1 is KGHSH and CDR2 is LQKENI in the germline V gene. Unmatched junction bases numbered 3, after V lost 8 bases and J lost 5 bases. This CDR3 is built from 13 residues.

The chain carries TRBV6-1 and TRBJ1-2, with D maybe TRBD1 (6 bases). Trimming pared 1 base from V and 5 bases from J, leaving 14 bases between. The length of the CDR3 is 15 residues. CDR1 and CDR2 (germline): MNHNS, SASEGT. CDR3 in amino acids: CASSEGGRGIYGYTF. The DNA of the CDR3 is TGTGCCAGCAGTGAAGGGGGCAGGGGCATTTATGGCTACACCTTC.

This chain links TRBV28 with TRBJ2-3; weak D call: TRBD2 (7 bases). This CDR3 contains 15 residues. CDR1 is MDHEN, CDR2 SYDVKM, per germline. Trimming took off 6 bases at V and 0 bases at J, with 13 bases between the two ends. Written as DNA, the CDR3 is TGTGCCAGCAGAATAGGGGGGGGAAGCACAGATACGCAGTATTTT. This sequence encodes CASRIGGGSTDTQYF.

This clone was found once. This sequence joins TRBV18 and TRBJ2-5; TRBD2 matches 7 bases. Germline V gene sequence: CDR1 KGHSH, CDR2 LQKENI. V gave up 11 bases and J gave up 1 base; unmatched junction bases: 7. The CDR3 loop spans 13 amino acids. This chain's CDR3 is CASSSGLQETQYF. As DNA, the CDR3 is TGTGCCTCATCTAGCGGTCTCCAAGAGACCCAGTACTTC.

The chain combines TRBV28 with TRBJ1-1; TRBD1 is a possible D gene (6 bases). CDR3 length: 15 residues. V lost 5 bases and J 3 bases, leaving 16 bases between the germline ends. Germline CDR1 reads MDHEN; CDR2 reads SYDVKM. In DNA form, the CDR3 reads TGTGCCAGCAGTCTCGGGACATTTAGTGACACTGAAGCTTTCTTT. Its translation is CASSLGTFSDTEAFF.

The chain recombines TRBV7-2 with TRBJ2-3; no definite D call. Germline assignment: CDR1 SGHTA and CDR2 FQGNSA. Trimming left V 7 bases short and J 5 bases short, with 19 bases between. CDR3 length: 15 amino acids. DNA for the CDR3: TGTGCCAGCACCCTACTAATTAGGAGCCTAGATACGCAGTATTTT. This gives the protein CASTLLIRSLDTQYF.